What follows are 30 T cell receptor beta chains derived from one specimen sequenced in a study of beta chain features in type 1 diabetes. Expressed TCRB transcripts were sequenced after all isolated RNA was converted to cDNA. Measured with immunoSEQ multiplex PCR; TCRdb has only the in-frame clones, and not every one. Counted here are under 900,000 clones, about a sixth occurring once; the ten biggest clones make up 0.023%. The sequenced material came from naive CD4+ T cells from blood. The receptors derive from a woman younger than 30 in good health.

A few counts support this clone. The sample contains more than one DNA sequence encoding this CDR3. The chain is built from TRBV6-5 and TRBJ2-3; D is uncertain. This CDR3 comprises 14 residues. CDR1 MNHEY and CDR2 SVGAGI come from the germline V gene. The V gene lost 0 bases and the J gene lost 0 bases, with 4 bases spanning the gap. The DNA for the CDR3 is TGTGCCAGCAGTTACTCAGCCAGCACAGATACGCAGTATTTT. Protein product: CASSYSASTDTQYF.

This clone showed up just a few times. The chain's CDR3 is CASSVGQGDYGYTF. DNA for the CDR3: TGTGCCAGCAGCGTCGGACAGGGGGACTATGGCTACACCTTC. The chain couples TRBV2 to TRBJ1-2, with 10 nucleotides matching TRBD1. The J segment lost 3 bases and the V segment lost 6 bases, leaving 4 bases of the junction unmatched. Germline values: CDR1 SNHLY, CDR2 FYNNEI. This CDR3 has 14 amino acids.

This clone has just a few counts. This CDR3 is also generated by other DNA sequences in the sample. This chain links TRBV18 with TRBJ2-5, with D perhaps matching TRBD2 (5 bases). The CDR3 length is 12 residues. Germline V gene lookup returns CDR1 KGHSH and CDR2 LQKENI. Trimming stripped 3 bases from V and 5 bases from J, with 7 bases between. The CDR3 loop reads CASSPKRETQYF. For the CDR3, the DNA is TGTGCCAGCTCACCTAAGCGGGAGACCCAGTACTTC.

This clone was found a few times. The same CDR3 can be traced to other DNA sequences in this sample. The DNA for the CDR3 is TGTGCCAGCAGCTTGGTTGGCACAGATACGCAGTATTTT. It codes for CASSLVGTDTQYF. This chain joins TRBV5-4 and TRBJ2-3; D unresolved. The CDR3 sequence is 13 residues long. Germline V lookup: CDR1 SGHNT, CDR2 YYREEE (reference sequence). V shed 0 bases and J shed 1 base, with 3 bases lying between them.

This clone was detected only a few times. The chain recombines TRBV7-9 with TRBJ2-3, with TRBD2 matching 11 bases. With 1 base clipped from V and 3 bases from J, the junction kept 6 bases outside the gene matches. The V gene's germline CDR1 is SEHNR and CDR2 FQNEAQ (reference sequence). The CDR3 has 17 residues. This CDR3 is CASSLGIGTSGTDTQYF. The CDR3 DNA reads TGTGCCAGCAGCTTAGGAATCGGGACTAGCGGAACAGATACGCAGTATTTT.

This rearrangement joins TRBV6-5 to TRBJ2-5; perhaps TRBD1 as D (6 bases). The CDR3 has 14 residues. Germline V gives CDR1 MNHEY, CDR2 SVGAGI. Trimming took off 0 bases at V and 4 bases at J, with 9 bases between the two ends. The CDR3 DNA reads as TGTGCCAGCAGTTACTCGAACAGGGCAGAGACCCAGTACTTC. Encoded protein: CASSYSNRAETQYF.

This clone was counted between two and nine times. The CDR3 DNA reads TGTGCCAGCAGCTCTGGGACTAGTGGGAGCTACGAGCAGTACTTC. This codes for CASSSGTSGSYEQYF. V usage is TRBV7-9 and J usage is TRBJ2-7; 8 bases are shared with TRBD2. Trimming cost V 4 bases and J 3 bases; bases outside gene matches: 8. In germline, CDR1 is SEHNR, CDR2 FQNEAQ (reference sequence). CDR3 length equals 15 residues.

This rearrangement joins TRBV28 to TRBJ2-3; TRBD1 aligns across 9 bases. Losses at the gene ends were 8 bases for V and 11 bases for J; bases not matched to a gene: 11. Germline CDR1 is MDHEN and CDR2 is SYDVKM. The CDR3 is made up of 13 amino acids. The CDR3 sequence is CASQTGTGLRQYF. The CDR3 DNA reads TGTGCCAGCCAAACCGGGACAGGGTTAAGGCAGTATTTT.

V gene TRBV11-1 combines with J gene TRBJ2-1, with D perhaps TRBD1 (7 bases). With 10 bases removed from V and 2 bases from J, the gap between germline ends came to 15 bases. The CDR3 loop spans 14 amino acids. Germline loops: CDR1 SGHAT, CDR2 FQDESV (reference sequence). The CDR3 nucleotides are TGTGCCACGCGGGGACAGACGACCTACAATGAGCAGTTCTTC. It translates to CATRGQTTYNEQFF.

This clone was counted a few times. V gene TRBV15 combines with J gene TRBJ2-3; D could derive from TRBD1 or TRBD2 (6 bases each). V gave up 0 bases and J gave up 4 bases, with 14 bases separating them. The germline CDR1 and CDR2 sequences are LNHNV and YYDKDF (reference sequence). CDR3 size: 16 residues. The CDR3: CATSRDLFGGSDTQYF. The CDR3 DNA reads as TGTGCCACCAGCAGAGATTTATTCGGGGGCTCAGATACGCAGTATTTT. Combining the CDR3 with reference TRBV15 and TRBJ2-3 gives the whole variable domain DAMVIQNPRYQVTQFGKPVTLSCSQTLNHNVMYWYQQKSSQAPKLLFHYYDKDFNNEADTPDNFQSRRPNTSFCFLDIRSPGLGDTAMYLCATSRDLFGGSDTQYFGPGTRLTVL.

The gene calls are TRBV2 and TRBJ2-1, with 9 bases identical to TRBD2. The J segment lost 7 bases and the V segment lost 6 bases, leaving 25 bases of the junction unmatched. The CDR3 is made up of 20 amino acids. Germline loops: CDR1 SNHLY, CDR2 FYNNEI. The CDR3 DNA is TGTGCCAGCAGACCCAGAATGGCCCGGACAATAGCGGGAGCATGGAATGAGCAGTTCTTC. Translated, it gives CASRPRMARTIAGAWNEQFF.

This clone was found a few times. The genes are TRBV7-9 and TRBJ2-3, with TRBD1 matching over 8 bases. After removal of 8 bases from V and 0 bases from J, the junction contained 4 bases not matched to a gene. CDR3 length: 14 residues. Germline V gene sequence: CDR1 SEHNR, CDR2 FQNEAQ (reference sequence). This CDR3 is CASRTGTSTDTQYF. DNA of the CDR3: TGTGCCAGCCGGACAGGGACTAGCACAGATACGCAGTATTTT. The full variable domain, with the rest looked up from reference TRBV7-9 and TRBJ2-3, is DTGVSQNPRHKITKRGQNVTFRCDPISEHNRLYWYRQTLGQGPEFLTYFQNEAQLEKSRLLSDRFSAERPKGSFSTLEIQRTEQGDSAMYLCASRTGTSTDTQYFGPGTRLTVL.

The J gene is TRBJ2-7, the V gene TRBV28, with a tentative D call TRBD2 (5 bases). The CDR3 has 16 amino acids. From germline, CDR1 is MDHEN and CDR2 SYDVKM. V lost 6 bases and J lost 3, with 21 bases in between. This chain's CDR3 is CASRSRDSRGNYEQYF. The CDR3 DNA reads as TGTGCCAGCAGGTCGAGAGATAGCCGGGGAAACTACGAGCAGTACTTC.

The sample holds a few counts of this clone. The genes are TRBV7-9 and TRBJ2-7; the D is unclear. Germline CDR1 reads SEHNR; CDR2 reads FQNEAQ (reference sequence). The CDR3 extends over 12 amino acids. The germline V and J ends were trimmed by 8 bases and 6 bases, with 14 bases remaining between them. This chain's CDR3 is CASGIQMGEQYF. Written as DNA, the CDR3 is TGTGCCAGCGGCATTCAAATGGGCGAGCAGTACTTC.

This clone was seen only a few times. The gene calls are TRBV7-2 and TRBJ2-6; no definite D call. CDR3 length equals 15 residues. Trimming took off 1 base at V and 7 bases at J, with 11 bases between the two ends. The germline gives CDR1 SGHTA, CDR2 FQGNSA. CDR3 loop: CASSLEHLRANVLTF. CDR3 bases: TGTGCCAGCAGCTTAGAACACCTAAGAGCCAACGTCCTGACTTTC.

This clone was detected only a few times. The chain employs TRBV7-3 and TRBJ1-1; tentative D call: TRBD1 (5 bases). The CDR3 length is 13 residues. Trimming removed 5 bases at V and 10 bases at J, with 17 bases between. Germline CDR1 is SGHTA and CDR2 is FQGTGA. The CDR3 spells CASSESAGAGAFF. The CDR3 region has the DNA TGTGCCAGCAGCGAATCCGCTGGGGCCGGAGCTTTCTTT.

V and J are TRBV7-3 and TRBJ2-3; perhaps TRBD2 as D (7 bases). CDR1 and CDR2 from the germline V gene are SGHTA and FQGTGA. Trimming cost V 5 bases and J 1 base, with 13 bases left between them. The CDR3 is made up of 15 amino acids. CDR3 in DNA: TGTGCCAGCAGCGAGGTCGGGGGGCGCACAGATACGCAGTATTTT. Its protein is CASSEVGGRTDTQYF. Full variable domain (outside the CDR3, taken from reference TRBV7-3 and TRBJ2-3): GAGVSQTPSNKVTEKGKYVELRCDPISGHTALYWYRQSLGQGPEFLIYFQGTGAADDSGLPNDRFFAVRPEGSVSTLKIQRTERGDSAVYLCASSEVGGRTDTQYFGPGTRLTVL.

This clone was counted a single time. The chain carries TRBV28 and TRBJ2-1; 7 positions agree with TRBD1. This CDR3 is built from 16 residues. J gave up 0 bases and V 7 bases, and 9 bases lay outside the gene matches. The germline V gene encodes CDR1 MDHEN and CDR2 SYDVKM. The CDR3 here is CASTLGGTFSYNEQFF. The CDR3 bases are TGTGCCAGCACCCTAGGGGGCACATTCTCCTACAATGAGCAGTTCTTC.

This clone has just a few counts. The chain combines TRBV7-8 with TRBJ1-5; D is undetermined. This CDR3 has 12 residues. Germline V lookup: CDR1 SGHVS, CDR2 FQNEAQ. V was trimmed by 5 bases and J by 8 bases, leaving 10 bases between them. CDR3 sequence (DNA): TGTGCCAGCAGCCCCGGGGTCAAGCCCCAGCATTTT. Protein sequence: CASSPGVKPQHF.

This clone was counted only a few times. The V gene is TRBV29-1, the J gene TRBJ2-1; 8 nucleotides agree with TRBD1. In germline, CDR1 is SQVTM, CDR2 ANQGSEA. The CDR3 runs to 15 residues. The ends lost 4 bases at V and 8 bases at J; junction bases unmatched: 13. The CDR3 loop is CSVGVTGAQRDEQFF. Written as DNA, the CDR3 is TGCAGCGTTGGGGTGACAGGGGCCCAAAGGGATGAGCAGTTCTTC.

Only a few counts were recorded for this clone. This CDR3 reads CASSSGPSYEQYF. The CDR3 DNA sequence: TGTGCCAGCAGCTCCGGACCTTCCTACGAGCAGTACTTC. The chain links TRBV4-2 to TRBJ2-7; no clear D. V was shortened by 5 bases and J by 1 base, with 9 bases between the two germline ends. Germline V gene lookup returns CDR1 LGHNA and CDR2 YNFKEQ. This CDR3 contains 13 residues.

This clone was detected only a few times. The chain combines TRBV4-2 with TRBJ1-5, with TRBD1 matching over 8 bases. Unmatched junction bases numbered 2, after V lost 0 bases and J lost 1 base. CDR1 and CDR2 from the germline V gene are LGHNA and YNFKEQ. The CDR3 has 16 amino acids. The CDR3 DNA follows: TGTGCCAGCAGCCAAGAAACAGGGGGGAGCAATCAGCCCCAGCATTTT. It is translated as CASSQETGGSNQPQHF.

The chain couples TRBV11-3 to TRBJ2-2; 8 nucleotides line up with TRBD2. CDR1 is SGHNT and CDR2 is YENEEA in the germline V gene. Germline trimming cut 2 bases from V and 2 bases from J; bases unmatched to any gene: 1. This CDR3 is built from 15 residues. The CDR3 nucleotides read TGTGCCAGCAGCTTAAGCGGGAGTAACACCGGGGAGCTGTTTTTT. This sequence encodes CASSLSGSNTGELFF.

As regards this clone: Distinct nucleotide sequences in the sample also encode this CDR3. This chain joins TRBV7-2 and TRBJ2-1; 7 nucleotides align to TRBD2. This CDR3 contains 15 residues. Germline V gene data show CDR1 as SGHTA and CDR2 as FQGNSA. J was trimmed by 4 bases and V by 1 base; bases with no gene match: 4. The CDR3 bases are TGTGCCAGCAGCTTAGGGCTAGCGGCATACAATGAGCAGTTCTTC. Its translation is CASSLGLAAYNEQFF.

The genes are TRBV2 and TRBJ2-5; TRBD1 is a possible D gene (6 bases). Germline V gene sequence: CDR1 SNHLY, CDR2 FYNNEI. The V and J ends lost 2 bases and 4 bases respectively, with 14 bases between them. This CDR3 is 15 amino acids long. The DNA for the CDR3 is TGTGCCAGCAGTGAATATACAGGGACGGGAGAGACCCAGTACTTC. This translates into CASSEYTGTGETQYF.

For this clone: This same CDR3 is encoded by further DNA sequences in the sample. This rearrangement joins TRBV28 to TRBJ1-2, with no clear D. Germline CDR1 and CDR2: MDHEN and SYDVKM. The CDR3 is made up of 11 amino acids. Trimming pared 5 bases from V and 1 base from J, leaving 2 bases between. The CDR3 nucleotides read TGTGCCAGCAGTCGTAACTATGGCTACACCTTC. Protein: CASSRNYGYTF.

This clone has more than one count but fewer than ten. This chain uses TRBV7-9 with TRBJ2-2; D is perhaps TRBD1 or TRBD2 (5 bases each). Germline assignment: CDR1 SEHNR and CDR2 FQNEAQ (reference sequence). The CDR3 is 16 amino acids. Trimming cost V 0 bases and J 4 bases, with 12 bases left between them. CDR3 coding DNA: TGTGCCAGCAGCTTAGCTGGCGCAGGGAGCACCGGGGAGCTGTTTTTT. This encodes CASSLAGAGSTGELFF.

This clone appeared a single time. The V gene is TRBV28, the J gene TRBJ1-5; TRBD1 matches 10 bases. The CDR3 is 14 residues long. Germline lookup yields CDR1 MDHEN and CDR2 SYDVKM. V dropped 2 bases and J dropped 9; count of bases not matched to a gene: 4. CDR3 sequence reads: CASSLGQGVGPQHF. The CDR3 DNA reads as TGTGCCAGCAGTTTAGGACAGGGGGTTGGGCCCCAGCATTTT.

Only a few counts were recorded for this clone. The chain couples TRBV5-1 to TRBJ2-2; tentative D call: TRBD1 (6 bases). Trimming cost V 3 bases and J 2 bases, with 11 bases left between them. The CDR3 has 15 residues. CDR1 SGHRS and CDR2 YFSETQ come from the germline V gene. CDR3 sequence reads: CASSSAGDNTGELFF. CDR3 DNA sequence: TGCGCCAGCAGCTCCGCAGGGGACAACACCGGGGAGCTGTTTTTT.

This clone was seen once. The V gene is TRBV10-2, the J gene TRBJ1-5; 7 bases line up with TRBD1. The CDR3 spans 14 residues. Unmatched junction bases numbered 9, after V lost 10 bases and J lost 3 bases. Germline CDR1 WSHSY, CDR2 SAAADI. The CDR3: CATRTTGPNQPQHF. The CDR3 bases are TGCGCCACCAGAACGACAGGGCCCAATCAGCCCCAGCATTTT.